This T cell receptor (beta chain) came from a study of blood T cells in healthy people across ages. Only one count was recorded for this clonotype. Antigen unknown. General study points: Older individuals had lower TCR beta diversity per million T cells (the decline was roughly linear). Higher diversity and more naive CD4+ cells were features of long-lived donors, compared to aged donors.

Alongside a J-beta primer mix, a sample-barcoded 5' primer served in a second PCR lasting about 7 to 12 cycles. MiXCR, run by TCRdb on the 5' RACE reads, gives a single entry per CDR3 protein. The sample carries roughly 860,000 distinct CDR3 sequences, 62% recorded once. The CDR3 contains 13 residues. V gave up 10 bases and J gave up 5 bases, with 17 bases separating them. The clonotype originates from a man aged 25-45 years in good health. The chain links TRBV12-3 or TRBV12-4 to TRBJ1-2; tentative D call: TRBD1 (5 bases). Specimen: blood. CDR3 DNA sequence: TGTGCCACGTGGGGGGTAGGGGATTATGGCTACACCTTC. Its protein is CATWGVGDYGYTF.